The 7 T cell receptor beta chains below were found in one sample sequenced in a study of blood T cell repertoires in COVID-19. Sequencing was performed with immunoSEQ multiplex PCR; in TCRdb, only in-frame clones are kept and a portion is missing. This sample has some 150,000 clones, with 85% to 90% found just once. Input material: peripheral blood. The receptors shown here come from a man aged 45-60 years who had recovered from COVID-19.

This clone was recorded once. The chain links TRBV27 to TRBJ2-5; D may be TRBD1 (5 bases). The germline CDR1 and CDR2 sequences are MNHEY and SMNVEV (reference sequence). The CDR3 is made up of 11 amino acids. V was cut by 3 bases and J by 7 bases, with 6 bases left in between. For the CDR3, the DNA is TGTGCCAGCAGTTTTAGGGGGACCCAGTACTTC. Translating gives CASSFRGTQYF.

Only one count was recorded for this clone. The chain combines TRBV18 with TRBJ1-2; D call uncertain. The CDR3 has 14 residues. Trimming took off 2 bases at V and 6 bases at J, with 13 bases between the two ends. The germline V gene encodes CDR1 KGHSH and CDR2 LQKENI. CDR3 residues: CASSPDYKYDGYTF. The CDR3 coding sequence is TGTGCCAGCTCACCAGATTACAAGTACGATGGCTACACCTTC.

The rearrangement links TRBV12-5 to TRBJ2-2; TRBD1 might be the D (6 bases). Germline V lookup: CDR1 LGHNT, CDR2 FRNRAP. This CDR3 region has 18 residues. V dropped 1 base and J dropped 6 bases, with 21 bases sitting between them. Written as DNA, the CDR3 is TGTGCTAGTGGTTTGGCCGGGAAGGGGGTGGCCGGCGCCGGGGAGCTGTTTTTT. It codes for CASGLAGKGVAGAGELFF.

The rearrangement joins TRBV29-1 to TRBJ2-7; TRBD1 agrees at 9 bases. CDR3 length: 14 residues. V was clipped by 6 bases and J by 6 bases; unmatched bases: 12. Germline V gives CDR1 SQVTM, CDR2 ANQGSEA. CDR3 coding DNA: TGCAGCGTCACAACAACAGGGGGCCCAAGCGAGCAGTACTTC. Translated, it gives CSVTTTGGPSEQYF.

This chain uses TRBV18 with TRBJ2-2; D is ambiguous. Per germline, CDR1 KGHSH and CDR2 LQKENI. CDR3 length: 19 residues. V lost 1 base and J lost 6, with 24 bases in between. The CDR3 protein is CASSPRKNSGPISPGELFF. CDR3 in DNA: TGTGCCAGCTCACCACGAAAAAACTCAGGCCCGATATCACCCGGGGAGCTGTTTTTT. Full variable domain (outside the CDR3, taken from reference TRBV18 and TRBJ2-2): NAGVMQNPRHLVRRRGQEARLRCSPMKGHSHVYWYRQLPEEGLKFMVYLQKENIIDESGMPKERFSAEFPKEGPSILRIQQVVRGDSAAYFCASSPRKNSGPISPGELFFGEGSRLTVL.

This clone was observed once. CDR3 protein: CASSQGQGPETQYF. In DNA form, the CDR3 reads TGCGCCAGCAGCCAGGGACAGGGACCAGAGACCCAGTACTTC. V usage is TRBV4-1 and J usage is TRBJ2-5; 9 positions agree with TRBD1. The CDR3 runs to 14 residues. Germline CDR1 and CDR2: MGHRA and YSYEKL. J was trimmed by 4 bases and V by 3 bases; bases with no gene match: 3.

This chain uses TRBV19 with TRBJ2-7; possible D gene TRBD2, 5 bases. The CDR3 extends over 14 amino acids. Per germline, CDR1 LNHDA and CDR2 SQIVND (reference sequence). V was cut by 9 bases and J by 6 bases, with 21 bases left in between. As DNA, the CDR3 is TGTGCCAGCCACCCCGGGGTGGCCGTCGGCGAGCAGTACTTC. Its protein product is CASHPGVAVGEQYF. The entire variable domain, with the rest obtained from reference TRBV19 and TRBJ2-7, is as follows: DGGITQSPKYLFRKEGQNVTLSCEQNLNHDAMYWYRQDPGQGLRLIYYSQIVNDFQKGDIAEGYSVSREKKESFPLTVTSAQKNPTAFYLCASHPGVAVGEQYFGPGTRLTVT.